The 30 T cell receptor beta chains in this list originate from one sample, sequenced in a study of blood T cell repertoires in COVID-19. Data came from immunoSEQ multiplex PCR; TCRdb stores just in-frame clones and leaves some out. The profile covers almost 400,000 clones, with roughly 90% appearing a single time and 0.97% taken by the ten largest. Specimen: PBMCs or T cells enriched from blood (not recorded which). These receptors came from a woman aged 25 to 39 with acute COVID-19.

The chain uses TRBV27 and TRBJ1-2; D might be TRBD1 (6 bases). With 3 bases removed from V and 2 bases from J, the gap between germline ends came to 13 bases. The germline V gene has CDR1 MNHEY and CDR2 SMNVEV (reference sequence). This CDR3 has 15 residues. For the CDR3, the DNA is TGTGCCAGCAGTTTTACTTGGGGGCAGAACTATGGCTACACCTTC. Residues: CASSFTWGQNYGYTF.

The chain combines TRBV15 with TRBJ1-1, with D perhaps TRBD1 (5 bases). This CDR3 comprises 16 residues. Deletions cut 0 bases from V and 5 bases from J, with 16 bases between. The germline gives CDR1 LNHNV, CDR2 YYDKDF (reference sequence). CDR3 coding DNA: TGTGCCACCAGCAGAGATCCCGGGGGGTCGGGGACTGAAGCTTTCTTT. Translated: CATSRDPGGSGTEAFF. Full variable domain (rest looked up from reference TRBV15 and TRBJ1-1): DAMVIQNPRYQVTQFGKPVTLSCSQTLNHNVMYWYQQKSSQAPKLLFHYYDKDFNNEADTPDNFQSRRPNTSFCFLDIRSPGLGDTAMYLCATSRDPGGSGTEAFFGQGTRLTVV.

The V call is TRBV30, the J call TRBJ2-3; D remains unclear. V lost 1 base and J 1 base, leaving 12 bases between the germline ends. Germline lookup yields CDR1 GTSNPN and CDR2 SVGIG (reference sequence). The CDR3 sequence is 15 residues long. The CDR3 protein is CAWSETGRGTDTQYF. The CDR3 DNA reads as TGTGCCTGGAGTGAGACTGGCCGCGGCACAGATACGCAGTATTTT.

This chain links TRBV29-1 with TRBJ1-1; TRBD1 agrees at 10 bases. CDR3 length equals 13 residues. CDR1 is SQVTM, CDR2 ANQGSEA, per germline. The ends lost 6 bases at V and 7 bases at J; junction bases unmatched: 8. Here the CDR3 DNA reads TGCAGCGTGGATGCGGACAGGGGGAATGAAGCTTTCTTT. Translating gives CSVDADRGNEAFF.

The J gene is TRBJ2-1, the V gene TRBV2, with D possibly being TRBD2 (6 bases). This CDR3 is 16 amino acids long. CDR1 and CDR2 from the germline V gene are SNHLY and FYNNEI. V was pared by 7 bases and J by 0 bases, with 16 bases between. In nucleotides, the CDR3 is TGTGCCAGCACCGGGGGTAGGGGCAGCTCCTACAATGAGCAGTTCTTC. It specifies CASTGGRGSSYNEQFF.

J is TRBJ2-7 and V is TRBV24-1; 10 positions match TRBD1. Germline values: CDR1 KGHDR, CDR2 SFDVKD. The CDR3 totals 14 residues. The V and J ends lost 5 bases and 3 bases, in that order; junction bases with no gene match: 3. The CDR3, as DNA: TGTGCCACCAGTGCCCGGGACAGGGGCTACGAGCAGTACTTC. Protein: CATSARDRGYEQYF.

This sequence joins TRBV12-5 and TRBJ1-4; no clear D. This CDR3 is 16 amino acids long. Between the trimmed V and J ends, which lost 5 bases and 7 bases, there was a span of 20 bases. Germline values: CDR1 LGHNT, CDR2 FRNRAP. In nucleotides, the CDR3 is TGTGCTAGTGGTCCTCGGGTTCCCGGGATGGGTGAAAAACTGTTTTTT. Translation gives CASGPRVPGMGEKLFF.

V gene TRBV18 combines with J gene TRBJ2-7; 9 bases map to TRBD1. The V and J ends lost 3 bases and 7 bases, in that order; junction bases with no gene match: 4. This CDR3 has 13 amino acids. Germline CDR1 is KGHSH and CDR2 is LQKENI. As DNA, the CDR3 is TGTGCCAGCTCACCTGGGACAGGGCTGGAGCAGTACTTC. Translated, it gives CASSPGTGLEQYF.

This chain joins TRBV7-2 and TRBJ1-4, with 10 bases lining up with TRBD1. Germline CDR1 and CDR2: SGHTA and FQGNSA. With 2 bases clipped from V and 6 bases from J, the junction kept 12 bases outside the gene matches. There are 18 residues in the CDR3. CDR3 nucleotide sequence: TGTGCCAGCAGCTTAACCCCCCCCGGGACAGGGGAGTATGAAAAACTGTTTTTT. This encodes CASSLTPPGTGEYEKLFF.

The chain joins TRBV3-1 (or the pseudogene TRBV3-2) to TRBJ1-2; D is undetermined. Per germline, CDR1 LGHDT and CDR2 YNNKEL (reference sequence). Trimming shortened V by 0 bases and J by 3 bases, and 5 bases separated the two germline ends. The CDR3 has 13 residues. CDR3 region: CASSQEVDYGYTF. The CDR3 DNA is TGTGCCAGCAGCCAAGAGGTAGACTATGGCTACACCTTC.

V is TRBV7-2 and J is TRBJ2-1; tentative D call: TRBD2 (5 bases). The length of the CDR3 is 13 residues. Trimming removed 4 bases at V and 8 bases at J, with 12 bases between. The germline V gene encodes CDR1 SGHTA and CDR2 FQGNSA. For the CDR3, the DNA is TGTGCCAGCAGCTCTGGAGGAGCGGATGAGCAGTTCTTC. Residues: CASSSGGADEQFF. The full variable domain, in which reference TRBV7-2 and TRBJ2-1 provide the parts outside the CDR3, is GAGVSQSPSNKVTEKGKDVELRCDPISGHTALYWYRQSLGQGLEFLIYFQGNSAPDKSGLPSDRFSAERTGGSVSTLTIQRTQQEDSAVYLCASSSGGADEQFFGPGTRLTVL.

This clone has a handful of counts. This chain links TRBV2 with TRBJ2-3; TRBD2 matches at 7 bases. CDR3 length: 14 amino acids. Germline V gene data show CDR1 as SNHLY and CDR2 as FYNNEI. Trimming took 5 bases from V and 4 from J; bases not matched to a gene: 6. The CDR3 DNA follows: TGTGCCAGCAGTCAGCGGGGAGCGTCAGATACGCAGTATTTT. Protein sequence: CASSQRGASDTQYF.

The rearrangement joins TRBV6-5 to TRBJ1-1; 8 nucleotides line up with TRBD1. The J segment lost 6 bases and the V segment lost 6 bases, leaving 3 bases of the junction unmatched. Germline V lookup: CDR1 MNHEY, CDR2 SVGAGI. The CDR3 is 12 amino acids. This CDR3 reads CASRGDRPEAFF. The CDR3 coding sequence is TGTGCCAGCAGGGGGGACAGGCCTGAAGCTTTCTTT.

The J gene is TRBJ1-4, the V gene TRBV30; a weak D match, TRBD1 (6 bases). The CDR3 runs to 15 residues. Germline V CDR1 and CDR2: GTSNPN, SVGIG (reference sequence). V lost 1 base, J lost 5 bases, and 14 bases lay in between. CDR3 in DNA: TGTGCCTGGAGTGCGCGGACAGATGGAAATGAAAAACTGTTTTTT. This codes for CAWSARTDGNEKLFF.

J is TRBJ1-2 and V is TRBV2; 7 bases are a match to TRBD1. This CDR3 spans 12 amino acids. The junction had 2 bases not matched to a gene; V was cut back by 6 bases and J by 4 bases. Per germline, CDR1 SNHLY and CDR2 FYNNEI. CDR3 DNA: TGTGCCAGCAGGACAGGGACCTATGGCTACACCTTC. This translates into CASRTGTYGYTF.

The chain recombines TRBV27 with TRBJ1-1, with D hard to call. CDR1 and CDR2 (germline): MNHEY, SMNVEV (reference sequence). V was shortened by 7 bases and J by 1 base, with 16 bases between the two germline ends. The CDR3 has 15 amino acids. The CDR3 DNA sequence: TGTGCCAGCAACACCTATGGAGGGCCGAACACTGAAGCTTTCTTT. This translates into CASNTYGGPNTEAFF.

Only one count was recorded for this clone. The chain is built from TRBV19 and TRBJ2-1; the match to TRBD2 covers 12 bases. Looked up from germline, CDR1 is LNHDA and CDR2 is SQIVND (reference sequence). Germline trimming cut 9 bases from V and 0 bases from J; bases unmatched to any gene: 6. This CDR3 region has 16 residues. CDR3 region: CASATSGGLSYNEQFF. In nucleotides, the CDR3 is TGTGCCAGCGCTACTAGCGGGGGGCTCTCCTACAATGAGCAGTTCTTC. Using reference TRBV19 and TRBJ2-1 for the parts outside the CDR3, the full variable domain is DGGITQSPKYLFRKEGQNVTLSCEQNLNHDAMYWYRQDPGQGLRLIYYSQIVNDFQKGDIAEGYSVSREKKESFPLTVTSAQKNPTAFYLCASATSGGLSYNEQFFGPGTRLTVL.

The V gene is TRBV3-1 (or the pseudogene TRBV3-2), the J gene TRBJ1-2, with TRBD1 as a possible D gene (6 bases). The CDR3 is made up of 12 amino acids. Between the trimmed V and J ends, which lost 0 bases and 8 bases, there was a span of 7 bases. Germline V gene sequence: CDR1 LGHDT, CDR2 YNNKEL (reference sequence). The CDR3 DNA sequence: TGTGCCAGCAGCCAAGAACAGGGAGGCTACACCTTC. Protein product: CASSQEQGGYTF.

CDR3 sequence reads: CASSEIPSGGARDTQYF. CDR3 sequence (DNA): TGTGCCAGCAGTGAAATCCCTAGCGGGGGGGCAAGAGATACGCAGTATTTT. The chain has TRBV2 and TRBJ2-3, with 12 bases fitting TRBD2. The CDR3 is 17 residues long. The junction had 8 bases not matched to a gene; V was cut back by 2 bases and J by 5 bases. Per the germline V gene, CDR1 is SNHLY and CDR2 is FYNNEI.

The chain carries TRBV5-1 and TRBJ2-3; the D is unclear. The CDR3 runs to 14 residues. Germline CDR1 SGHRS, CDR2 YFSETQ. V shed 1 base and J shed 5 bases, with 11 bases lying between them. CDR3 region: CASSLSFPRDTQYF. The CDR3 DNA reads TGCGCCAGCAGCTTGTCCTTTCCTAGAGATACGCAGTATTTT.

The J gene is TRBJ1-6, the V gene TRBV2; TRBD1 might be the D (5 bases). The CDR3 runs 16 residues. Per the germline V gene, CDR1 is SNHLY and CDR2 is FYNNEI. V lost 1 base and J lost 10, with 17 bases in between. CDR3 coding DNA: TGTGCCAGCAGTGAAGAATGGGCGGGGGACGACTCACCCCTCCACTTT. It is translated as CASSEEWAGDDSPLHF.

The chain links TRBV3-1 (or the pseudogene TRBV3-2) to TRBJ2-2, with 9 bases lining up with TRBD2. The CDR3 covers 19 residues. Trimming cost V 0 bases and J 6 bases; bases outside gene matches: 14. CDR1 is LGHDT, CDR2 YNNKEL, per germline (reference sequence). The CDR3 reads CASSQERRGASGVAGELFF. The DNA for the CDR3 is TGTGCCAGCAGCCAAGAGAGGAGGGGTGCTAGCGGGGTGGCCGGGGAGCTGTTTTTT.

The chain is built from TRBV3-1 (or the pseudogene TRBV3-2) and TRBJ1-5; tentative D call: TRBD1 (5 bases). CDR1 and CDR2 from the germline V gene are LGHDT and YNNKEL (reference sequence). V was clipped by 1 base and J by 5 bases, with 6 bases between them. CDR3 size: 13 residues. The CDR3 region has the DNA TGTGCCAGCAGCCAAGCAGGGTATCAGCCCCAGCATTTT. This translates into CASSQAGYQPQHF.

The chain joins TRBV3-1 (or the pseudogene TRBV3-2) to TRBJ2-7, with 9 nucleotides matching TRBD2. Germline values: CDR1 LGHDT, CDR2 YNNKEL (reference sequence). The CDR3 spans 14 residues. V shed 0 bases, J shed 7 bases, and the junction held 4 bases outside the gene matches. The CDR3 bases are TGTGCCAGCAGCCAAGATAAAACTAGCGGGGAGCAGTACTTC. Translating gives CASSQDKTSGEQYF.

V is TRBV9 and J is TRBJ1-2; 10 bases agree with TRBD1. CDR1 is SGDLS, CDR2 YYNGEE, per germline. CDR3 size: 14 residues. J was trimmed by 8 bases and V by 3 bases; bases with no gene match: 7. CDR3 bases: TGTGCCAGCAGCGCATCCGGGACAGGGGAAGGCTACACCTTC. Translation: CASSASGTGEGYTF.

This clone was counted a few times. The chain employs TRBV29-1 and TRBJ2-7; 7 bases line up with TRBD2. The CDR3 is 13 residues long. Germline CDR1 is SQVTM and CDR2 is ANQGSEA. With V trimmed by 5 bases and J by 2 bases, 6 bases remained unmatched. CDR3 DNA: TGCAGCGTTCCGGGACTATCCGCCTACGAGCAGTACTTC. Translation gives CSVPGLSAYEQYF.

This rearrangement joins TRBV15 to TRBJ2-7; the D gene is possibly TRBD1 (6 bases). The CDR3 consists of 15 residues. Germline V lookup: CDR1 LNHNV, CDR2 YYDKDF (reference sequence). V was shortened by 1 base and J by 2 bases, with 12 bases between the two germline ends. The CDR3, as DNA: TGTGCCACCAGCAGAGGGGCAGGGGACACCTACGAGCAGTACTTC. Protein sequence: CATSRGAGDTYEQYF.

The chain couples TRBV2 to TRBJ1-4; D may be TRBD1 (5 bases). Per germline, CDR1 SNHLY and CDR2 FYNNEI. V lost 10 bases and J lost 4, with 7 bases in between. The length of the CDR3 is 11 residues. This chain's CDR3 is CANGGNEKLFF. The CDR3 DNA is TGTGCCAACGGGGGTAATGAAAAACTGTTTTTT.

This chain connects TRBV13 to TRBJ2-7; perhaps TRBD2 as D (5 bases). Trimming took 2 bases from V and 1 from J, leaving 12 bases between them. Germline V gene data show CDR1 as PRHDT and CDR2 as FYEKMQ (reference sequence). CDR3 length equals 15 residues. The CDR3 DNA is TGTGCCAGCAGCTTACTCGGACTCGGGTCCTACGAGCAGTACTTC. Translating gives CASSLLGLGSYEQYF.

The V gene is TRBV6-5, the J gene TRBJ1-4; D is possibly TRBD1 (5 bases). V was trimmed by 9 bases and J by 8 bases, leaving 22 bases between them. Germline CDR1 is MNHEY and CDR2 is SVGAGI. This CDR3 has 15 amino acids. CDR3 bases: TGTGCCAGTGTGGCCCTGGGGGGGTCCGGCGAAAAACTGTTTTTT. Its protein is CASVALGGSGEKLFF.